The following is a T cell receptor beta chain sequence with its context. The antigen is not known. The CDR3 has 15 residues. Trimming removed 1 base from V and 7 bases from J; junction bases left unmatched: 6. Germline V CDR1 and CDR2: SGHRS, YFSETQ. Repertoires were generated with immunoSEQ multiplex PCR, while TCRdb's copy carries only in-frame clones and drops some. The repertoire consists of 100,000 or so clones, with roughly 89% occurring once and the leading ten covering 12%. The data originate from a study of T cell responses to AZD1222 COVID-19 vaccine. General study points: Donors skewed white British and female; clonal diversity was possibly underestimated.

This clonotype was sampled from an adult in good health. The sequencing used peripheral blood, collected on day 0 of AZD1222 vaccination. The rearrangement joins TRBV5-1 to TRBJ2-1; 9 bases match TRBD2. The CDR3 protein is CASSLSSGNLNEQFF. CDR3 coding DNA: TGCGCCAGCAGCTTGTCTAGCGGGAATCTAAATGAGCAGTTCTTC.